These 18 T cell receptor beta chains came from one sample sequenced in a study of regulatory T cells in long-lasting Graves disease. Sample time point: newly diagnosed GD, antithyroid drugs for less than 3 months. Construction of the TCR library relied on RNA isolated from PBMCs. Investigators prepared the TCR beta libraries by applying iRepertoire HTBI primers and Arm-PCR of CDR3 regions. TCRdb redid the calling of the multiplex PCR reads with MiXCR, one entry per CDR3 protein. The sample yields approximately 390,000 distinct CDR3 sequences, roughly 16% seen once. The same sample was also used in a study of T cells in Graves' hyperthyroidism and ophthalmopathy.

Sequencing used peripheral blood mononuclear cells (PBMCs), obtained at new diagnosis, from a patient treated with antithyroid drugs. The source is a woman aged 18-35 years with Graves disease.

This clonotype was observed at least ten times. The rearrangement links TRBV11-2 to TRBJ1-2; D not certain. The CDR3 runs 14 residues. Germline V CDR1 and CDR2: SGHAT, FQNNGV. V was trimmed by 6 bases and J by 5 bases, leaving 16 bases between them. CDR3 nucleotide sequence: TGTGCCAGCAGTCCCATTCGGACGGATTATGGCTACACCTTC. Its translation is CASSPIRTDYGYTF.

In this sample, this clonotype turned up once. The chain carries TRBV28 and TRBJ1-4, with TRBD1 matching over 8 bases. The V segment lost 8 bases and the J segment 6 bases; nucleotides outside the gene matches: 14. CDR3 size: 16 residues. The germline V gene encodes CDR1 MDHEN and CDR2 SYDVKM. The CDR3 DNA follows: TGTGCCAGCCATAGTTCACCTGACAGGGGCCATGAAAAACTGTTTTTT. It encodes CASHSSPDRGHEKLFF.

This chain uses TRBV2 with TRBJ2-3; D is ambiguous. CDR1 is SNHLY, CDR2 FYNNEI, per germline. The CDR3 runs to 13 residues. V was clipped by 6 bases and J by 6 bases, with 13 bases between them. The CDR3 sequence is CASSFIRLDTQYF. The CDR3 DNA follows: TGTGCCAGCAGCTTCATTCGGCTGGATACGCAGTATTTT.

This clonotype was picked up a small number of times. J is TRBJ1-2 and V is TRBV9; maybe TRBD1 (5 bases). V was cut by 4 bases and J by 2 bases, with 15 bases left in between. The CDR3 is 15 amino acids. Germline V gene lookup returns CDR1 SGDLS and CDR2 YYNGEE. CDR3 region: CASSTKSGGNYGYTF. CDR3 sequence (DNA): TGTGCCAGCAGCACCAAGAGTGGGGGGAACTATGGCTACACCTTC.

Details on this clonotype: A far larger clone lies a single base away; this is likely a read error. This chain connects TRBV13 to TRBJ2-7; TRBD2 agrees at 13 bases. The CDR3 length is 14 residues. The V gene's germline CDR1 is PRHDT and CDR2 FYEKMQ (reference sequence). CDR3 nucleotides: TGTGCCGGCAGTACCGGGACTAGCGGGATCGAGCAGTACTTC. It codes for CAGSTGTSGIEQYF.

In this sample, this clonotype turned up many times. This chain links TRBV7-2 with TRBJ1-1; TRBD1 is a possible D gene (6 bases). Trimming took 5 bases from V and 4 from J, leaving 14 bases between them. CDR3 size: 14 residues. From germline, CDR1 is SGHTA and CDR2 FQGNSA. DNA for the CDR3: TGTGCCAGCAGCCGAGACAGGACGGGCACTGAAGCTTTCTTT. It is translated as CASSRDRTGTEAFF.

Points on this clonotype: A much bigger clone sits one base away, suggesting this may be a read error. The chain uses TRBV4-1 and TRBJ2-1, with D perhaps matching TRBD2 (6 bases). The CDR3 runs to 15 residues. From germline, CDR1 is MGHRA and CDR2 YSYEKL. V lost 4 bases to trimming and J lost 6 bases, with 16 bases between them. CDR3 protein: CASSRQLGGSNEQFF. As DNA, the CDR3 is TGCGCCAGCAGCCGACAACTCGGGGGAAGCAATGAGCAGTTCTTC.

V and J are TRBV12-3 or TRBV12-4 and TRBJ1-2; D is unresolved. Deletions cut 6 bases from V and 4 bases from J, with 12 bases between. The CDR3 extends over 13 amino acids. CDR3: CASSSSQIYGYTF. Here the CDR3 DNA reads TGTGCCAGCAGCTCCTCCCAAATCTATGGCTACACCTTC.

A remark on this clonotype: It may be a read error: a sequence one base away is much more abundant. This rearrangement joins TRBV29-1 to TRBJ2-7; 11 bases match TRBD1. The V segment lost 6 bases and the J segment 7 bases; nucleotides outside the gene matches: 11. Germline V gene data show CDR1 as SQVTM and CDR2 as ANQGSEA. The CDR3 covers 14 residues. The chain's CDR3 is CSVGDRGGFNEQYF. DNA of the CDR3: TGCAGCGTCGGGGACAGGGGGGGATTCAATGAGCAGTACTTC.

This clonotype was recorded many times. V gene TRBV28 combines with J gene TRBJ2-2; D call uncertain. CDR1 and CDR2 from the germline V gene are MDHEN and SYDVKM. The CDR3 spans 13 residues. V was clipped by 2 bases and J by 8 bases, with 9 bases between them. DNA for the CDR3: TGTGCCAGCAGTTTACGGATTCGGGGGGAGCTGTTTTTT. It yields the protein CASSLRIRGELFF.

This clonotype occurred many times. The J gene is TRBJ2-7, the V gene TRBV9, with 9 bases that match TRBD1. The germline gives CDR1 SGDLS, CDR2 YYNGEE. After removal of 4 bases from V and 3 bases from J, the junction contained 11 bases not matched to a gene. This CDR3 is built from 16 residues. The CDR3: CASSPRDREKSYEQYF. Written as DNA, the CDR3 is TGTGCCAGCAGCCCGCGGGACAGGGAGAAGAGCTACGAGCAGTACTTC.

J is TRBJ1-5 and V is TRBV7-9, with D perhaps TRBD1 (5 bases). Germline CDR1 is SEHNR and CDR2 is FQNEAQ (reference sequence). The V and J ends lost 2 bases and 5 bases respectively, with 16 bases between them. The CDR3 length is 16 residues. CDR3 amino acids: CASSLSLGTGDQPQHF. The CDR3 DNA follows: TGTGCCAGCAGCTTATCGCTGGGGACGGGTGATCAGCCCCAGCATTTT.

In its sample, this clonotype was seen many times. The rearrangement uses TRBV6-2 or TRBV6-3 and TRBJ2-2; a possible D gene is TRBD1 (6 bases). Trimming took 5 bases from V and 4 from J, leaving 11 bases between them. Germline lookup yields CDR1 MNHEY and CDR2 SVGEGT. The CDR3 runs 14 residues. DNA of the CDR3: TGTGCCAGCAGTGAAACAGGGCCCACCGGGGAGCTGTTTTTT. Amino acids: CASSETGPTGELFF.

This clonotype was counted at least ten times. The chain employs TRBV7-9 and TRBJ1-2; a possible D gene is TRBD1 (6 bases). Trimming stripped 4 bases from V and 4 bases from J, with 16 bases between. The CDR3 consists of 15 residues. The germline gives CDR1 SEHNR, CDR2 FQNEAQ (reference sequence). CDR3 coding DNA: TGTGCCAGCAGCTCCGGATCGACAGGCGGCTATGGCTACACCTTC. Translation gives CASSSGSTGGYGYTF.

Details on this clonotype: This clone may be a read error of a much larger clone one base away. Given the absence of the conserved phenylalanine or tryptophan at the CDR3 end, a read error is likely. The chain links TRBV12-3 or TRBV12-4 to TRBJ2-3; 7 nucleotides align to TRBD2. V lost 7 bases and J lost 4; bases outside the gene matches: 14. The CDR3 runs to 16 residues. CDR3: CASNHYGTKVPDTQYL. The CDR3 bases are TGTGCCAGCAACCACTATGGGACTAAGGTTCCAGATACGCAGTATCTT.

This chain links TRBV7-8 with TRBJ2-2; tentative D call: TRBD1 (6 bases). Trimming stripped 1 base from V and 7 bases from J, with 7 bases between. The germline V gene has CDR1 SGHVS and CDR2 FQNEAQ. The CDR3 spans 13 residues. The CDR3 region has the DNA TGTGCCAGCAGCTTAGGAGGGGGCGGGGAGCTGTTTTTT. Its protein is CASSLGGGGELFF. Based on the CDR3 plus reference TRBV7-8 and TRBJ2-2, the full variable domain is GAGVSQSPRYKVAKRGQDVALRCDPISGHVSLFWYQQALGQGPEFLTYFQNEAQLDKSGLPSDRFFAERPEGSVSTLKIQRTQQEDSAVYLCASSLGGGGELFFGEGSRLTVL.

V gene TRBV2 combines with J gene TRBJ1-5, with 8 bases fitting TRBD1. V trimming: 4 bases; J trimming: 2 bases; junction bases outside the gene matches: 7. The V gene's germline CDR1 is SNHLY and CDR2 FYNNEI. The CDR3 covers 16 residues. The CDR3 DNA reads as TGTGCCAGCAGTGTCACAGGGGGACGGGGCAATCAGCCCCAGCATTTT. Translated: CASSVTGGRGNQPQHF.

The CDR3 spells CASSESRNSPLHF. In nucleotides, the CDR3 is TGTGCCAGCAGTGAATCTCGGAATTCACCCCTCCACTTT. V usage is TRBV2 and J usage is TRBJ1-6; D call uncertain. CDR1 SNHLY and CDR2 FYNNEI come from the germline V gene. V was pared by 2 bases and J by 7 bases, with 6 bases between. This CDR3 comprises 13 residues.